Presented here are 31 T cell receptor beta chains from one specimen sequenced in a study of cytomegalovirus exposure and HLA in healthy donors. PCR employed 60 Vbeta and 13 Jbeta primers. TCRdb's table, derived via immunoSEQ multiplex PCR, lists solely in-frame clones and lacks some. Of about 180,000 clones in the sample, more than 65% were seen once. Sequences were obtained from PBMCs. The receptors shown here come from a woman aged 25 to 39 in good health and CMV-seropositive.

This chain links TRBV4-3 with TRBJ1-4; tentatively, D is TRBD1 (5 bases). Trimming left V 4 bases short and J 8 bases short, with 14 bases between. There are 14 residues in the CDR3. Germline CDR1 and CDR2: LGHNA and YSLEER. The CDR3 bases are TGCGCCAGCAGCCTCGGAGTCCGGGGGGAAAAACTGTTTTTT. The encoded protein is CASSLGVRGEKLFF.

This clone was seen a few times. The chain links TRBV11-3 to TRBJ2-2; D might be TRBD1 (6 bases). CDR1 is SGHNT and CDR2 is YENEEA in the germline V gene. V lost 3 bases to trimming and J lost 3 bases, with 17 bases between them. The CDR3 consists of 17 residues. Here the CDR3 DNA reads TGTGCCAGCAGCTTTGTGTGGGGGCCCCCGGACACCGGGGAGCTGTTTTTT. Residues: CASSFVWGPPDTGELFF.

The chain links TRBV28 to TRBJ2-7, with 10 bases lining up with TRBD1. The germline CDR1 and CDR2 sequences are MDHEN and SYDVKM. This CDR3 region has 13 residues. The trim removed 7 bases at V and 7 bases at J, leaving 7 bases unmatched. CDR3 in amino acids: CASTRGTGEEQYF. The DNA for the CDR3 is TGTGCCAGCACCCGAGGGACAGGGGAAGAGCAGTACTTC.

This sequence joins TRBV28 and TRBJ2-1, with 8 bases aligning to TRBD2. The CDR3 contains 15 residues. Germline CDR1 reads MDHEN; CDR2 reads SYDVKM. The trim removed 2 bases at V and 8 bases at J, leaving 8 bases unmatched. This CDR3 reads CASSLPGLGSHEQFF. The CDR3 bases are TGTGCCAGCAGTTTACCGGGACTAGGGTCCCATGAGCAGTTCTTC.

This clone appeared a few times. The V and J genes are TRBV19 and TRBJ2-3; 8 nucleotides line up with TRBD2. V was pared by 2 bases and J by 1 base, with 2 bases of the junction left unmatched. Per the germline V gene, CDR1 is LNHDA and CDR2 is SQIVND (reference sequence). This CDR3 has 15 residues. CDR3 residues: CASSINSGGTDTQYF. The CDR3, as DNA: TGTGCCAGTAGTATAAATAGCGGGGGCACAGATACGCAGTATTTT.

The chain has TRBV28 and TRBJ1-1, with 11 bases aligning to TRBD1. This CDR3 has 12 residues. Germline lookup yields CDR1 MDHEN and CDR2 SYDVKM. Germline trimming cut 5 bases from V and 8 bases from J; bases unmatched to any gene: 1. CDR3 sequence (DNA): TGTGCCAGCAGTGGGGACAGGGGGGAAGCTTTCTTT. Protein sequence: CASSGDRGEAFF.

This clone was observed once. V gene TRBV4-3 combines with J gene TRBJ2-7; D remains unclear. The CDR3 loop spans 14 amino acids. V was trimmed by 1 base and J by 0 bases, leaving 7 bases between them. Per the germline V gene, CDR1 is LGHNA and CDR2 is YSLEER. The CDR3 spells CASSQVRYSYEQYF. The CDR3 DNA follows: TGCGCCAGCAGCCAAGTACGGTACTCCTACGAGCAGTACTTC.

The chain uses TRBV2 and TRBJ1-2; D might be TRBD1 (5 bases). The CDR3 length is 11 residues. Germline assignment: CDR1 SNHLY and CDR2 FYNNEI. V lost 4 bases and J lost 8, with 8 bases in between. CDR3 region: CASSGGGGYTF. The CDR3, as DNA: TGTGCCAGCAGTGGGGGGGGAGGCTACACCTTC.

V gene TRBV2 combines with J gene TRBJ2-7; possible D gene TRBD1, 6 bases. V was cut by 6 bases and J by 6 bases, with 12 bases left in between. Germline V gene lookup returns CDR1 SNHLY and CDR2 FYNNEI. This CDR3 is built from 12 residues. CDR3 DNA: TGTGCCAGCAGAAACACAGGGTTCGAGCAGTACTTC. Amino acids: CASRNTGFEQYF. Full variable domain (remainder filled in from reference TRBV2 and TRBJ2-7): EPEVTQTPSHQVTQMGQEVILRCVPISNHLYFYWYRQILGQKVEFLVSFYNNEISEKSEIFDDQFSVERPDGSNFTLKIRSTKLEDSAMYFCASRNTGFEQYFGPGTRLTVT.

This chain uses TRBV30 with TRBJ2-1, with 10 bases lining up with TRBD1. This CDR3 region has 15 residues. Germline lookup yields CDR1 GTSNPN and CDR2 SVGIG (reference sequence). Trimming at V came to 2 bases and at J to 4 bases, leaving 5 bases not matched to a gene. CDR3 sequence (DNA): TGTGCCTGGAGTAAAGGGGACAGGGGATACAATGAGCAGTTCTTC. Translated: CAWSKGDRGYNEQFF.

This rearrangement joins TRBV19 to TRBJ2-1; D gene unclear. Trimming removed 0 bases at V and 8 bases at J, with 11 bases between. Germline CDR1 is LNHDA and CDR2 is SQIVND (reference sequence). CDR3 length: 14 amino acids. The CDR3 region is CASSIDLLNHEQFF. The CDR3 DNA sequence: TGTGCCAGTAGTATAGATCTATTGAACCATGAGCAGTTCTTC. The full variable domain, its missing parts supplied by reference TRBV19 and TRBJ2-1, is DGGITQSPKYLFRKEGQNVTLSCEQNLNHDAMYWYRQDPGQGLRLIYYSQIVNDFQKGDIAEGYSVSREKKESFPLTVTSAQKNPTAFYLCASSIDLLNHEQFFGPGTRLTVL.

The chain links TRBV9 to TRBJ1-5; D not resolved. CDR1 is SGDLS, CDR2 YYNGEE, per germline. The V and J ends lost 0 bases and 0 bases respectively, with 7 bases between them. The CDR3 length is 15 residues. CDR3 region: CASSVGQSSNQPQHF. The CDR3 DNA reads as TGTGCCAGCAGCGTAGGGCAGTCTAGCAATCAGCCCCAGCATTTT.

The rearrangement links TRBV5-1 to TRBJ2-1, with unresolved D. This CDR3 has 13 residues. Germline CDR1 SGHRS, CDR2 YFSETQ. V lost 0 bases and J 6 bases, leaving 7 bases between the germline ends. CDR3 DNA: TGCGCCAGCAGCTTGGCACAAACCAATGAGCAGTTCTTC. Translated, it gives CASSLAQTNEQFF.

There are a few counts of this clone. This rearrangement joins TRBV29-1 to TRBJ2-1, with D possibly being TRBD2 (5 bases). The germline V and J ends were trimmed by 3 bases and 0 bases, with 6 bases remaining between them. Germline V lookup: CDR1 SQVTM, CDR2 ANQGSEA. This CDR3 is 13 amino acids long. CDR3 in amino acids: CSVERVSYNEQFF. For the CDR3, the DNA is TGCAGCGTTGAGAGGGTCTCCTACAATGAGCAGTTCTTC.

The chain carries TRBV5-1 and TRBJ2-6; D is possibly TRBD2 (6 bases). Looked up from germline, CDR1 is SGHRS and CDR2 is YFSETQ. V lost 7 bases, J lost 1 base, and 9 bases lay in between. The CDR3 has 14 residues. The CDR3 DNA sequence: TGCGCCAGCGGGGCGGGGTCTGGGGCCAACGTCCTGACTTTC. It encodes CASGAGSGANVLTF.

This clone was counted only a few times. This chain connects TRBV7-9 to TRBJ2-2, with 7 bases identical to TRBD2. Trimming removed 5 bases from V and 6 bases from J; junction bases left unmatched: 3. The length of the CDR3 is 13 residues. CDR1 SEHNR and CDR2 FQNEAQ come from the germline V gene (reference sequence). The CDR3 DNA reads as TGTGCCAGCAGCCCCCGGGGGGCCGGGGAGCTGTTTTTT. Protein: CASSPRGAGELFF.

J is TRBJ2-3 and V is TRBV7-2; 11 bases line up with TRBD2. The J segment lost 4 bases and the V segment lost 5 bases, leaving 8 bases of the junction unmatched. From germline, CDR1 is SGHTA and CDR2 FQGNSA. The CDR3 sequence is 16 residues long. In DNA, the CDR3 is TGTGCCAGCAGCCCCCGTCTAGCGGGGGGCTCAGATACGCAGTATTTT. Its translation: CASSPRLAGGSDTQYF.

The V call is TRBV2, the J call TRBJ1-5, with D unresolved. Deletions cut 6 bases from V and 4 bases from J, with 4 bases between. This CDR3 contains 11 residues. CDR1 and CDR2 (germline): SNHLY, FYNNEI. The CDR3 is CASRRNQPQHF. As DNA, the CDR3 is TGTGCCAGCAGGAGAAATCAGCCCCAGCATTTT. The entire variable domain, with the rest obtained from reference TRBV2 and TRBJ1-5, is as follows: EPEVTQTPSHQVTQMGQEVILRCVPISNHLYFYWYRQILGQKVEFLVSFYNNEISEKSEIFDDQFSVERPDGSNFTLKIRSTKLEDSAMYFCASRRNQPQHFGDGTRLSIL.

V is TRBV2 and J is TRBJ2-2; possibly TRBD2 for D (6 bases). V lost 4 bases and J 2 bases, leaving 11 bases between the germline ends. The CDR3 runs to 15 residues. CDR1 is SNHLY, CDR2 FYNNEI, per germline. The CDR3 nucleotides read TGTGCCAGCAGTGTCTCGCGGGGAAACACCGGGGAGCTGTTTTTT. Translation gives CASSVSRGNTGELFF.

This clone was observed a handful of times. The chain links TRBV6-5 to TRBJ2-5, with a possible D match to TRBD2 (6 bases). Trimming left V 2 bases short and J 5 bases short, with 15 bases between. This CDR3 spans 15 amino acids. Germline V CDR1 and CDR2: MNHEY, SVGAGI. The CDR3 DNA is TGTGCCAGCAGTTACGGTGGGGCAGGGAGGGAGACCCAGTACTTC. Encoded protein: CASSYGGAGRETQYF.

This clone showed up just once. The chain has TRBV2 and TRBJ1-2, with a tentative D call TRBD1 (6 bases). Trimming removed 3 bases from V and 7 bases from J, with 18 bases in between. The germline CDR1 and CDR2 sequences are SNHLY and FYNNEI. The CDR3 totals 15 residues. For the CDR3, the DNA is TGTGCCAGCAGTGATATAACAGGGAAGAGTATTGGCTACACCTTC. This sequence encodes CASSDITGKSIGYTF.

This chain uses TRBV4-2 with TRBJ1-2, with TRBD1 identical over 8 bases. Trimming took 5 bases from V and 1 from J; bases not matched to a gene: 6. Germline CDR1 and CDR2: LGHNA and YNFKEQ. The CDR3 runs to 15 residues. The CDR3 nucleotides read TGTGCCAGCAGCTTTTGGGACAGGCTTAACTATGGCTACACCTTC. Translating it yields CASSFWDRLNYGYTF.

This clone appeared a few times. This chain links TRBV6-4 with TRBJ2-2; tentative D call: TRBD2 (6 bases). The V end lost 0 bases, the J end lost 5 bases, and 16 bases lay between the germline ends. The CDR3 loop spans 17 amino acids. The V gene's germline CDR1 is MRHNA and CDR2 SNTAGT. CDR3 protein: CASSDSGGGAVTGELFF. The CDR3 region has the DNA TGTGCCAGCAGTGACTCGGGCGGCGGGGCCGTAACCGGGGAGCTGTTTTTT.

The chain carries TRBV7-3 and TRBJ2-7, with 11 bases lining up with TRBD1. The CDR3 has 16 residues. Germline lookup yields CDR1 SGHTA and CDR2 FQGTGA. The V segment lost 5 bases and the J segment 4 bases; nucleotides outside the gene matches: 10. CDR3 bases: TGTGCCAGCAGCCCTGGGGGGACAGGGGGTCCGTACGAGCAGTACTTC. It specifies CASSPGGTGGPYEQYF.

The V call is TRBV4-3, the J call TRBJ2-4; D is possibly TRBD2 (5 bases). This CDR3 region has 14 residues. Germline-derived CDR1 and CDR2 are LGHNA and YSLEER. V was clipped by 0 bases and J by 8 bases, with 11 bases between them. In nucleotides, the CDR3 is TGCGCCAGCAGCCAAGATTTTACGGGGTACATTCAGTACTTC. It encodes CASSQDFTGYIQYF.

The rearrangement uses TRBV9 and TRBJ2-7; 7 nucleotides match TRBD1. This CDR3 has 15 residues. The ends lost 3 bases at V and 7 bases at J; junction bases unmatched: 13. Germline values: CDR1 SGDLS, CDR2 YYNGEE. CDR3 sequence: CASSARQGPLGEQYF. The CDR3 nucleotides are TGTGCCAGCAGCGCCCGACAGGGCCCCCTTGGGGAGCAGTACTTC.

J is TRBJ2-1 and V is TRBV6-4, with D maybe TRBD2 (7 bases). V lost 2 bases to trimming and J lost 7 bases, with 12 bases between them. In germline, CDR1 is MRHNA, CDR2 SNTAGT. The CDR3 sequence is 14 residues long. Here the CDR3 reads CASSDGGGPNEQFF. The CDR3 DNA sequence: TGTGCCAGCAGTGACGGGGGGGGGCCGAATGAGCAGTTCTTC.

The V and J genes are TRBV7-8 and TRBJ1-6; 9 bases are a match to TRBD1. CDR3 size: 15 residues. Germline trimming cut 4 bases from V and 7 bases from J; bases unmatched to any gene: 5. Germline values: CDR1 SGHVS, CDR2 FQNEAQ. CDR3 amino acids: CASSSLTGGNSPLHF. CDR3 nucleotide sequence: TGTGCCAGCAGCTCGTTGACAGGGGGGAATTCACCCCTCCACTTT.

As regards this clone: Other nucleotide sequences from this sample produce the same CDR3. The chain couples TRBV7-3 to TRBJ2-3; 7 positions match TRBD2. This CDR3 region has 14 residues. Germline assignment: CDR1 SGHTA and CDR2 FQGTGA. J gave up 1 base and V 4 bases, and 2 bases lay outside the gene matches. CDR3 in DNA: TGTGCCAGCAGCTCGGCGGGGGGCACAGATACGCAGTATTTT. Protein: CASSSAGGTDTQYF. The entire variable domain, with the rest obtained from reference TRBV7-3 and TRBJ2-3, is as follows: GAGVSQTPSNKVTEKGKYVELRCDPISGHTALYWYRQSLGQGPEFLIYFQGTGAADDSGLPNDRFFAVRPEGSVSTLKIQRTERGDSAVYLCASSSAGGTDTQYFGPGTRLTVL.

The chain's CDR3 is CASKPTGTGNTIYF. The CDR3 region has the DNA TGTGCCAGCAAGCCAACAGGGACAGGAAACACCATATATTTT. This rearrangement joins TRBV2 to TRBJ1-3, with D perhaps TRBD1 (6 bases). CDR1 SNHLY and CDR2 FYNNEI come from the germline V gene. V was pared by 7 bases and J by 4 bases, with 14 bases between. The CDR3 runs to 14 residues.

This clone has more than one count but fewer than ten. The CDR3 is CASSLEVHQGTGYTF. CDR3 bases: TGTGCCAGCAGCTTAGAAGTTCATCAGGGGACTGGCTACACCTTC. The gene calls are TRBV7-2 and TRBJ1-2, with D perhaps TRBD1 (6 bases). The CDR3 runs 15 residues. V was trimmed by 1 base and J by 7 bases, leaving 16 bases between them. Germline CDR1 and CDR2: SGHTA and FQGNSA.